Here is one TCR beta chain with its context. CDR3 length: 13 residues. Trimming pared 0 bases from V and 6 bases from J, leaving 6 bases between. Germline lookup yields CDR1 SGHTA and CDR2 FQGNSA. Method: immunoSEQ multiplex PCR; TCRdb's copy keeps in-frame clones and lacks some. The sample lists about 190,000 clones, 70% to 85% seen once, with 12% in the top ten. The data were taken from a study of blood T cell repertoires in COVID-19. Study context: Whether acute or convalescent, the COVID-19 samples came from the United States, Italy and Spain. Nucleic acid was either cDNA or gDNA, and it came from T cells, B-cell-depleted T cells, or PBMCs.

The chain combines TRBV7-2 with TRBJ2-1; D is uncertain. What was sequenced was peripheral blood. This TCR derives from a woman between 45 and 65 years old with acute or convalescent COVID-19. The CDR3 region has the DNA TGTGCCAGCAGCTTAGCTTACACCAATGAGCAGTTCTTC. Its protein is CASSLAYTNEQFF.